This entry lists 5 T cell receptor beta chains sequenced from one sample in a study of blood T cell repertoires in COVID-19. Using immunoSEQ multiplex PCR, the repertoire was profiled, and TCRdb retains in-frame clones only, with some absent. The sample holds about 370,000 clones; 85% to 90% are singletons and the top ten take 0.95% to 1.1%. Sequences were obtained from PBMCs or T cells enriched from blood (not recorded which). The origin of the receptors is a man aged 18-30 years who had recovered from COVID-19.

V is TRBV18 and J is TRBJ2-7; TRBD2 matches at 7 bases. The V segment lost 1 base and the J segment 2 bases; nucleotides outside the gene matches: 2. The CDR3 is 14 residues long. Germline assignment: CDR1 KGHSH and CDR2 LQKENI. This CDR3 reads CASSPRAGAYEQYF. The CDR3 DNA is TGTGCCAGCTCACCACGTGCGGGAGCCTACGAGCAGTACTTC.

The chain couples TRBV3-1 (or the pseudogene TRBV3-2) to TRBJ1-3; D not certain. The germline V and J ends were trimmed by 10 bases and 6 bases, with 22 bases remaining between them. The CDR3 is 15 amino acids. Per germline, CDR1 LGHDT and CDR2 YNNKEL (reference sequence). DNA for the CDR3: TGTGCCACCACGAAGGGCGGGGTTTTGGAAAACACCATATATTTT. This codes for CATTKGGVLENTIYF.

The genes are TRBV2 and TRBJ1-2; D is uncertain. The CDR3 contains 10 residues. V was shortened by 5 bases and J by 6 bases, with 4 bases between the two germline ends. From germline, CDR1 is SNHLY and CDR2 FYNNEI. This CDR3 reads CASSTDGYTF. DNA for the CDR3: TGTGCCAGCAGTACGGATGGCTACACCTTC.

The chain employs TRBV6-5 and TRBJ2-1, with 7 bases fitting TRBD1. Germline values: CDR1 MNHEY, CDR2 SVGAGI. The junction had 8 bases not matched to a gene; V was cut back by 8 bases and J by 4 bases. CDR3 size: 14 residues. The CDR3 nucleotides are TGTGCCAGCCGACAGGCAGGGGGATACAATGAGCAGTTCTTC. The encoded protein is CASRQAGGYNEQFF.

The chain combines TRBV5-6 with TRBJ2-7; D might be TRBD2 (5 bases). Germline V CDR1 and CDR2: SGHDT, YYEEEE. The V end lost 4 bases, the J end lost 2 bases, and 13 bases lay between the germline ends. This CDR3 region has 14 residues. CDR3 coding DNA: TGTGCCAGCAGCCCCGGACTCGGTCCCTACGAGCAGTACTTC. Its protein is CASSPGLGPYEQYF. The full variable domain, its missing parts supplied by reference TRBV5-6 and TRBJ2-7, is DAGVTQSPTHLIKTRGQQVTLRCSPKSGHDTVSWYQQALGQGPQFIFQYYEEEERQRGNFPDRFSGHQFPNYSSELNVNALLLGDSALYLCASSPGLGPYEQYFGPGTRLTVT.